Shown below are 12 T cell receptor beta chains from a single sample sequenced in a study of cytomegalovirus exposure and HLA in healthy donors. The PCR had 60 Vbeta and 13 Jbeta primers. Sequencing used immunoSEQ multiplex PCR; TCRdb keeps in-frame clones, though not all of them. Among over 150,000 clones listed, around 80% were seen once. The sequencing input was PBMCs. The receptors originated from a male donor in good health and CMV-seropositive.

V gene TRBV9 combines with J gene TRBJ2-1; 8 bases match TRBD2. The V segment lost 1 base and the J segment 8 bases; nucleotides outside the gene matches: 8. Germline V gives CDR1 SGDLS, CDR2 YYNGEE. CDR3 length: 15 residues. In DNA form, the CDR3 reads TGTGCCAGCAGCGTAAAAGGGACTAGGAACCATGAGCAGTTCTTC. Amino acids: CASSVKGTRNHEQFF.

The V and J genes are TRBV2 and TRBJ2-5; 10 nucleotides align to TRBD2. The J call may be incorrect, as the DNA end agrees better with TRBJ2-7. From germline, CDR1 is SNHLY and CDR2 FYNNEI. This CDR3 spans 16 amino acids. DNA for the CDR3: TGTGCCAGCATCCCAGCGGGGGGGCCAAATCTTTACGAGCAGTACTTC. Encoded protein: CASIPAGGPNLYEQYF.

The gene calls are TRBV6-1 and TRBJ2-4, with 11 nucleotides matching TRBD1. The CDR3 covers 15 residues. V gave up 4 bases and J gave up 6 bases; unmatched junction bases: 5. The germline V gene has CDR1 MNHNS and CDR2 SASEGT. The CDR3 spells CASSAGQGALNIQYF. In DNA, the CDR3 is TGTGCCAGCAGTGCCGGACAGGGGGCCTTAAACATTCAGTACTTC.

The chain combines TRBV11-2 with TRBJ2-5; 9 positions match TRBD2. Germline V CDR1 and CDR2: SGHAT, FQNNGV. The V and J ends lost 6 bases and 4 bases, in that order; junction bases with no gene match: 12. This CDR3 contains 16 residues. CDR3 sequence reads: CASRSPGRGGLETQYF. The CDR3 region has the DNA TGTGCCAGCAGATCCCCTGGGCGGGGGGGCTTAGAGACCCAGTACTTC.

The V call is TRBV19, the J call TRBJ1-2; 7 bases are a match to TRBD1. CDR1 and CDR2 (germline): LNHDA, SQIVND (reference sequence). The ends lost 4 bases at V and 4 bases at J; junction bases unmatched: 3. The CDR3 sequence is 13 residues long. CDR3 amino acids: CASSTGTVYGYTF. DNA for the CDR3: TGTGCCAGTAGTACTGGGACAGTCTATGGCTACACCTTC. The full variable domain, rest sourced from reference TRBV19 and TRBJ1-2, is DGGITQSPKYLFRKEGQNVTLSCEQNLNHDAMYWYRQDPGQGLRLIYYSQIVNDFQKGDIAEGYSVSREKKESFPLTVTSAQKNPTAFYLCASSTGTVYGYTFGSGTRLTVV.

This chain uses TRBV5-4 with TRBJ2-7; D might be TRBD2 (7 bases). This CDR3 region has 15 residues. CDR1 SGHNT and CDR2 YYREEE come from the germline V gene (reference sequence). V was trimmed by 2 bases and J by 2 bases, leaving 14 bases between them. Written as DNA, the CDR3 is TGTGCCAGCAGCTTCGGGGGGCCCAGGACCTACGAGCAGTACTTC. This codes for CASSFGGPRTYEQYF. The full variable domain, in which reference TRBV5-4 and TRBJ2-7 provide the parts outside the CDR3, is ETGVTQSPTHLIKTRGQQVTLRCSSQSGHNTVSWYQQALGQGPQFIFQYYREEENGRGNFPPRFSGLQFPNYSSELNVNALELDDSALYLCASSFGGPRTYEQYFGPGTRLTVT.

The chain has TRBV19 and TRBJ1-5; perhaps TRBD1 as D (5 bases). The CDR3 length is 16 residues. The germline gives CDR1 LNHDA, CDR2 SQIVND (reference sequence). V was shortened by 2 bases and J by 3 bases, with 14 bases between the two germline ends. The CDR3 loop reads CASSILGVRNNQPQHF. The CDR3 DNA reads as TGTGCCAGTAGTATACTAGGGGTCAGAAACAATCAGCCCCAGCATTTT.

This clone was recorded once. The chain uses TRBV6-5 and TRBJ2-1; 8 nucleotides line up with TRBD1. CDR1 is MNHEY and CDR2 is SVGAGI in the germline V gene. V shed 5 bases, J shed 4 bases, and the junction held 7 bases outside the gene matches. The CDR3 length is 15 residues. DNA for the CDR3: TGTGCCAGCAGTGCTACAGGGGGTAGTTACAATGAGCAGTTCTTC. It encodes CASSATGGSYNEQFF.

The V call is TRBV7-2, the J call TRBJ2-2; D unclear. Trimming removed 1 base at V and 4 bases at J, with 13 bases between. The CDR3 extends over 16 amino acids. Germline lookup yields CDR1 SGHTA and CDR2 FQGNSA. The CDR3 DNA follows: TGTGCCAGCAGCTTAGTACTGTACCCTCCCACCGGGGAGCTGTTTTTT. The encoded protein is CASSLVLYPPTGELFF.

This chain joins TRBV5-1 and TRBJ1-3, with D possibly matching TRBD1 (6 bases). The CDR3 totals 14 residues. The V end lost 3 bases, the J end lost 2 bases, and 9 bases lay between the germline ends. Germline V gives CDR1 SGHRS, CDR2 YFSETQ. The CDR3 reads CASSSQGAGNTIYF. The CDR3 DNA sequence: TGCGCCAGCAGCTCACAGGGTGCTGGAAACACCATATATTTT.

The genes are TRBV11-2 and TRBJ1-4; no clear D. V gave up 1 base and J gave up 2 bases, with 8 bases separating them. The germline gives CDR1 SGHAT, CDR2 FQNNGV. The CDR3 covers 15 residues. The CDR3, as DNA: TGTGCCAGCAGCTTAGTTCCCGGGACTAATGAAAAACTGTTTTTT. Encoded protein: CASSLVPGTNEKLFF.

The CDR3 here is CASSLSTGGGQPQHF. CDR3 bases: TGTGCCAGCAGCTTATCTACAGGGGGAGGTCAGCCCCAGCATTTT. The V gene is TRBV13, the J gene TRBJ1-5, with 8 bases that match TRBD1. The CDR3 length is 15 residues. J lost 6 bases, V lost 2 bases, and 6 bases had no gene match. Germline-derived CDR1 and CDR2 are PRHDT and FYEKMQ (reference sequence).